This T cell receptor beta chain was obtained from a study of cytomegalovirus exposure and HLA in healthy donors. General study findings and limits: HLA alleles were associated with 15,000 to 20,000 TCR beta sequences in a later analysis at 0.05 false discovery rate. Sequencing depth across donors, presence/absence analyses assumed, was roughly uniform.

Germline loops: CDR1 MNHNS, CDR2 SASEGT. This CDR3 comprises 16 residues. Germline trimming cut 3 bases from V and 3 bases from J; bases unmatched to any gene: 8. Notes on this clone: The antigen is not known.

The primer mix had 60 Vbeta and 13 Jbeta primers. The data were produced by immunoSEQ multiplex PCR, yet TCRdb's version contains in-frame clones alone and is incomplete. The sample records 130,000 or so clones, roughly four fifths being singletons. Sequencing was carried out using PBMCs. The rearrangement links TRBV6-1 to TRBJ2-7; 10 bases map to TRBD1. The source is a man between 18 and 29 years old in good health and CMV-seropositive. CDR3 DNA sequence: TGTGCCAGCAGTGAGGGGGACAGGGGCTGGTTCTACGAGCAGTACTTC. It is translated as CASSEGDRGWFYEQYF.